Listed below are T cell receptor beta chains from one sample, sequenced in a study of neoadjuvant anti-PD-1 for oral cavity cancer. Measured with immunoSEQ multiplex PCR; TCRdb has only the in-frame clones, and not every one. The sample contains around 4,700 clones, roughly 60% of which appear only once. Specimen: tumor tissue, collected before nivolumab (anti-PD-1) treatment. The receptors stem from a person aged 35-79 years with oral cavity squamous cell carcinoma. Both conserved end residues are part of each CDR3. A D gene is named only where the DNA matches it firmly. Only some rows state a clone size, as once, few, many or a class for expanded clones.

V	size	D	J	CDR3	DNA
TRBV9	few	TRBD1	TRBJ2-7	CASSAGQGGYEQYF	TGTGCCAGCAGCGCGGGACAGGGGGGTTACGAGCAGTACTTC
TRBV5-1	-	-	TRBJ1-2	CASSLSSGSNYGYTF	TGCGCCAGCAGCTTGTCTTCTGGGTCGAACTATGGCTACACCTTC
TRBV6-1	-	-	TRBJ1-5	CASGVYSNQPQHF	TGTGCCAGTGGGGTTTATAGCAATCAGCCCCAGCATTTT
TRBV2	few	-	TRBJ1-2	CASSELRVGSNYGYTF	TGTGCCAGCAGTGAATTAAGGGTGGGCTCTAACTATGGCTACACCTTC
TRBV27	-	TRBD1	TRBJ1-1	CASSSDRGRGNTEAFF	TGTGCCAGCAGTTCGGACAGGGGGCGCGGTAACACTGAAGCTTTCTTT
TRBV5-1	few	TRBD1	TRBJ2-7	CASSLDGTGMLYF	TGCGCCAGCAGCTTGGACGGGACAGGCATGCTGTACTTC
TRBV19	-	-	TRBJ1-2	CASTILQPGYGYTF	TGTGCCAGTACCATTCTCCAGCCAGGGTATGGCTACACCTTC
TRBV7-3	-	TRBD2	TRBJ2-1	CASSLTSGQAHEQFF	TGTGCCAGCAGCTTGACTAGCGGCCAGGCCCATGAGCAGTTCTTC
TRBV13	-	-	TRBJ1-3	CASSQTGYGNTIYF	TGTGCCAGCAGCCAAACAGGGTACGGAAACACCATATATTTT
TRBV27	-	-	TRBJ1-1	CASSLLGGGLNTEAFF	TGTGCCAGCAGTTTATTAGGGGGGGGGTTGAACACTGAAGCTTTCTTT
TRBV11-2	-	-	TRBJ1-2	CASSLRQDGYTF	TGTGCCAGCAGCTTAAGGCAGGATGGCTACACCTTC
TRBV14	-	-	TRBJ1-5	CASSQGPGQPQHF	TGTGCCAGCAGCCAAGGACCGGGCCAGCCCCAGCATTTT
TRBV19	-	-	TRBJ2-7	CASSTATYEQYF	TGTGCCAGTAGTACGGCCACCTACGAGCAGTACTTC
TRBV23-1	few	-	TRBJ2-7	CASSQSLTETISYEQYF	TGCGCCAGCAGTCAATCGCTGACAGAAACGATTTCCTACGAGCAGTACTTC
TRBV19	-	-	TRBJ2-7	CASSIARTYEQYF	TGTGCCAGTAGTATAGCCCGGACCTACGAGCAGTACTTC
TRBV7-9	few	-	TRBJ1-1	CASSWTLGGGMATEAFF	TGTGCCAGCAGCTGGACTCTTGGTGGGGGTATGGCCACTGAAGCTTTCTTT
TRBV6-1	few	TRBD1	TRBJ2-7	CASTARQGISYEQYF	TGTGCCAGCACCGCTAGACAGGGGATCTCCTACGAGCAGTACTTC
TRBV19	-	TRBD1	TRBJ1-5	CASSPGQKNQPQHF	TGTGCCAGTAGTCCGGGACAGAAAAATCAGCCCCAGCATTTT
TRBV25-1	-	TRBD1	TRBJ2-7	CASSGLLGTGEYF	TGTGCCAGCAGTGGACTCCTCGGGACAGGGGAGTACTTC
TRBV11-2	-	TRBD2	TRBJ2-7	CASSLDFRRGGYEQYF	TGTGCCAGCAGCTTAGATTTCAGGCGGGGGGGTTACGAGCAGTACTTC
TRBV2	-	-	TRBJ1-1	CASTGGYLNTEAFF	TGTGCCAGCACCGGGGGGTACTTGAACACTGAAGCTTTCTTT